This TCR beta chain is from a study of Graves' ophthalmopathy and Graves' hyperthyroidism. For the study at large: Hyperthyroidism qualified as stable when ophthalmopathy did not develop within 18 months of follow-up.

Establishment of the diagnosis relied upon clinical symptoms, serum thyroxine, TRAb, thyroid ultrasound and orbital computed tomography. Remarks on this clonotype: Its matching antigen is unknown.

Beta-chain TCR CDR3 regions were amplified from RNA transcripts. First-round RT-PCR with HTBI primers preceded a second-round multiplex PCR. Each CDR3 protein gets one entry after TCRdb re-called the multiplex PCR reads with MiXCR. Among over a million distinct CDR3 sequences listed, 35% to 40% were seen once. Study-level results: Blood was where most expanded thyroid clonotypes above 0.001 frequency also turned up.

Trimming took 5 bases from V and 4 from J; bases not matched to a gene: 16. CDR1 and CDR2 (germline): DFQATT, SNEGSKA (reference sequence). The CDR3 has 16 residues. The TCR originated in an adult man with Graves' hyperthyroidism. The specimen sequenced was peripheral blood or thyroid tissue (not recorded which). This rearrangement joins TRBV20-1 to TRBJ2-5; TRBD1 aligns across 7 bases. This CDR3 is CSAGSGSTGAGETQYF. The CDR3 nucleotides read TGCAGTGCTGGATCGGGCAGCACAGGGGCAGGAGAGACCCAGTACTTC.